This record looks at one TCR beta chain sequence and its context. Within the 2 weeks before study entry, each person in the exposed group met a COVID-19 case. This CDR3 contains 18 residues. Germline loops: CDR1 MNHEY, CDR2 SMNVEV (reference sequence). V lost 3 bases and J lost 7; bases outside the gene matches: 13. This sample stems from a study of blood T cell repertoires in COVID-19. At the level of the study: COVID-19 samples collected from the United States, Italy and Spain covered acute and convalescent phases. From T cells, B-cell-depleted T cells, or PBMCs came the material, which was cDNA or gDNA.

Sequencing was performed with immunoSEQ multiplex PCR; in TCRdb, only in-frame clones are kept and a portion is missing. The table has roughly 61,000 clones, 72% seen once. This chain uses TRBV27 with TRBJ1-5, with 12 nucleotides matching TRBD1. This TCR derives from an older woman who had been exposed to COVID-19. Input material: PBMCs or T cells enriched from blood (not recorded which). The CDR3 protein is CASSLSPPGQGARQPQHF. CDR3 sequence (DNA): TGTGCCAGCAGTTTGTCCCCGCCGGGACAGGGGGCGAGACAGCCCCAGCATTTT.